The 31 T cell receptor beta chains below all came from one sample that was sequenced in a study of regulatory T cells in long-lasting Graves disease. Building the TCR beta libraries relied on iRepertoire HTBI primers, and CDR3 regions underwent Arm-PCR. TCRdb re-called the multiplex PCR reads through MiXCR, storing one row per CDR3 protein. This sample has 350,000 to 550,000 distinct CDR3 sequences; around 17% occur once, and the top ten carry 20% to 25%. Time point here: newly diagnosed GD, antithyroid drugs for less than 3 months. PBMC-extracted RNA yielded the TCR library. This sample was shared with a second study, whose subject was T cells in Graves' hyperthyroidism and ophthalmopathy.

The specimen was peripheral blood mononuclear cells (PBMCs), collected at new diagnosis, from a patient treated with antithyroid drugs. These receptors were taken from a woman aged 18-29 years with Graves disease.

In this sample, this clonotype turned up many times. The gene calls are TRBV5-1 and TRBJ2-1; D not certain. This CDR3 has 12 residues. Germline CDR1 and CDR2: SGHRS and YFSETQ. V dropped 1 base and J dropped 8 bases, with 7 bases sitting between them. This CDR3 is CASSLSVDEQFF. In DNA form, the CDR3 reads TGCGCCAGCAGCTTGTCCGTGGATGAGCAGTTCTTC.

There are a few counts of this clonotype. The chain employs TRBV29-1 and TRBJ2-5; possibly TRBD1 or TRBD2 for D (5 bases each). The CDR3 is 14 amino acids. Germline assignment: CDR1 SQVTM and CDR2 ANQGSEA. V was cut by 2 bases and J by 2 bases, with 12 bases left in between. This chain's CDR3 is CSVESPGSQETQYF. The CDR3 DNA reads as TGCAGCGTTGAAAGCCCAGGGAGTCAAGAGACCCAGTACTTC.

This chain uses TRBV14 with TRBJ1-3; perhaps TRBD1 as D (5 bases). Per germline, CDR1 SGHDN and CDR2 FVKESK. The ends were cut back, 1 base at V and 0 bases at J, with 13 bases in the middle. There are 17 residues in the CDR3. The CDR3 DNA follows: TGTGCCAGCAGCCAAGGGGGCACGCTTAACTCTGGAAACACCATATATTTT. It specifies CASSQGGTLNSGNTIYF. The full variable domain, its missing parts supplied by reference TRBV14 and TRBJ1-3, is EAGVTQFPSHSVIEKGQTVTLRCDPISGHDNLYWYRRVMGKEIKFLLHFVKESKQDESGMPNNRFLAERTGGTYSTLKVQPAELEDSGVYFCASSQGGTLNSGNTIYFGEGSWLTVV.

The rearrangement uses TRBV6-2 or TRBV6-3 and TRBJ1-1, with a weak D call TRBD1 (6 bases). Germline V gene data show CDR1 as MNHEY and CDR2 as SVGEGT. Between the trimmed V and J ends, which lost 7 bases and 0 bases, there was a span of 15 bases. This CDR3 is built from 15 residues. CDR3 DNA sequence: TGTGCCAGCAAGGGAGGTAGGGACATGAACACTGAAGCTTTCTTT. Translating it yields CASKGGRDMNTEAFF.

The chain is built from TRBV12-3 or TRBV12-4 and TRBJ1-1; a weak D match, TRBD1 (6 bases). This CDR3 comprises 13 residues. With 10 bases removed from V and 5 bases from J, the gap between germline ends came to 17 bases. CDR3 DNA sequence: TGTGCCATCACCGGGGGGGGGCTTACTGAAGCTTTCTTT. Translated, it gives CAITGGGLTEAFF.

The V call is TRBV12-3 or TRBV12-4, the J call TRBJ2-4; 9 nucleotides line up with TRBD2. Trimming took 5 bases from V and 7 from J; bases not matched to a gene: 15. The CDR3 spans 17 residues. Written as DNA, the CDR3 is TGTGCCAGCAGTCGAGTTGGGCTAGCGGGACAGAAGAACATTCAGTACTTC. This codes for CASSRVGLAGQKNIQYF.

Many counts were recorded for this clonotype. The chain uses TRBV28 and TRBJ2-4, with a possible D match to TRBD2 (6 bases). This CDR3 is 17 amino acids long. Germline CDR1 is MDHEN and CDR2 is SYDVKM. V was shortened by 5 bases and J by 0 bases, with 17 bases between the two germline ends. Here the CDR3 DNA reads TGTGCCAGCAGTCGTCGCGTTACGGGACTAGCCAAAAACATTCAGTACTTC. Translating it yields CASSRRVTGLAKNIQYF.

Worth noting for this clonotype: Sequence at one end of the junction differs from germline and may be a read error. V gene TRBV5-1 combines with J gene TRBJ2-2; D gene unclear. The CDR3 runs to 15 residues. The germline V gene has CDR1 SGHRS and CDR2 YFSETQ. The CDR3 DNA is TGTGCCAGCAGCGTAACCCTGGGTTGGGCCGGGGAGCTGTTTTTT. It yields the protein CASSVTLGWAGELFF.

This clonotype was detected only a few times. V and J are TRBV28 and TRBJ1-1; no clear D gene. Per the germline V gene, CDR1 is MDHEN and CDR2 is SYDVKM. Trimming took 1 base from V and 7 from J, leaving 7 bases between them. The CDR3 has 12 amino acids. CDR3 in amino acids: CASSLLMGEAFF. In DNA, the CDR3 is TGTGCCAGCAGTTTATTAATGGGTGAAGCTTTCTTT. The whole variable domain, remainder taken from reference TRBV28 and TRBJ1-1, is DVKVTQSSRYLVKRTGEKVFLECVQDMDHENMFWYRQDPGLGLRLIYFSYDVKMKEKGDIPEGYSVSREKKERFSLILESASTNQTSMYLCASSLLMGEAFFGQGTRLTVV.

This CDR3 is CASRYRSGIYGYTF. In nucleotides, the CDR3 is TGCGCCAGCAGATACAGGTCGGGGATCTATGGCTACACCTTC. The chain carries TRBV10-1 and TRBJ1-2, with a weak D call TRBD1 (5 bases). The CDR3 is 14 residues long. The germline V gene has CDR1 WNHNN and CDR2 SYGVQD (reference sequence). V was shortened by 6 bases and J by 4 bases, with 15 bases between the two germline ends.

This clonotype was seen repeatedly, ten times or more. The chain couples TRBV10-2 to TRBJ1-2; TRBD1 matches 8 bases. Germline values: CDR1 WSHSY, CDR2 SAAADI. This CDR3 region has 14 residues. Unmatched junction bases numbered 8, after V lost 3 bases and J lost 8 bases. The CDR3 DNA is TGCGCCAGCAGTGAATCGGGACAGGCCGGGGGCTACACCTTC. This translates into CASSESGQAGGYTF.

This clonotype was recorded many times. The V and J genes are TRBV28 and TRBJ2-1; D not resolved. Germline V gives CDR1 MDHEN, CDR2 SYDVKM. Trimming shortened V by 2 bases and J by 4 bases, and 9 bases separated the two germline ends. There are 14 residues in the CDR3. This CDR3 is CASSLVRGYNEQFF. In DNA form, the CDR3 reads TGTGCCAGCAGTTTAGTTCGCGGATACAATGAGCAGTTCTTC.

The chain couples TRBV6-2 or TRBV6-3 to TRBJ2-1, with D possibly matching TRBD1 (5 bases). The CDR3 spans 17 residues. V was shortened by 2 bases and J by 0 bases, with 14 bases between the two germline ends. Germline-derived CDR1 and CDR2 are MNHEY and SVGEGT. The CDR3 loop is CASSYETLQGSYNEQFF. The CDR3 DNA reads TGTGCCAGCAGTTACGAGACTCTTCAGGGCTCCTACAATGAGCAGTTCTTC.

The CDR3 loop reads CASSPANNSPLHF. DNA for the CDR3: TGTGCCAGCAGCCCCGCAAATAATTCACCCCTCCACTTT. The genes are TRBV5-4 and TRBJ1-6, with D hard to call. V shed 4 bases and J shed 5 bases, with 7 bases lying between them. The germline gives CDR1 SGHNT, CDR2 YYREEE (reference sequence). CDR3 length: 13 amino acids.

This clonotype was recorded at least ten times. The J gene is TRBJ1-5, the V gene TRBV4-1, with D possibly TRBD1 on 6 matching bases. Per the germline V gene, CDR1 is MGHRA and CDR2 is YSYEKL. There are 14 residues in the CDR3. The V gene lost 1 base and the J gene lost 4 bases, with 8 bases spanning the gap. CDR3 sequence (DNA): TGCGCCAGCAGCCAAGTGGACAGAAATCAGCCCCAGCATTTT. Translating it yields CASSQVDRNQPQHF.

The V and J genes are TRBV24-1 and TRBJ2-2; D remains ambiguous. Germline V gene data show CDR1 as KGHDR and CDR2 as SFDVKD. The germline V and J ends were trimmed by 3 bases and 5 bases, with 0 bases remaining between them. The CDR3 sequence is 11 residues long. CDR3 region: CATSDTGELFF. CDR3 sequence (DNA): TGTGCCACCAGTGATACCGGGGAGCTGTTTTTT.

This clonotype was seen ten or more times. The chain has TRBV28 and TRBJ1-1; possibly TRBD1 for D (6 bases). The CDR3 has 14 amino acids. Trimming shortened V by 3 bases and J by 4 bases, and 12 bases separated the two germline ends. CDR1 is MDHEN, CDR2 SYDVKM, per germline. CDR3 sequence (DNA): TGTGCCAGCAGTTTGGGGGCGGGAACCACTGAAGCTTTCTTT. It is translated as CASSLGAGTTEAFF.

V usage is TRBV25-1 and J usage is TRBJ1-3; no clear D gene. Germline CDR1 and CDR2: MGHDK and SYGVNS. This CDR3 contains 10 residues. Trimming took off 8 bases at V and 4 bases at J, with 3 bases between the two ends. The CDR3 DNA follows: TGTGCCAGCCAGGGAAACACCATATATTTT. Amino acids: CASQGNTIYF.

This clonotype was picked up many times. The rearrangement joins TRBV11-2 to TRBJ1-1; D is uncertain. Germline values: CDR1 SGHAT, CDR2 FQNNGV. The germline V and J ends were trimmed by 3 bases and 5 bases, with 7 bases remaining between them. There are 12 residues in the CDR3. The CDR3 sequence is CASSLETTEAFF. The CDR3 region has the DNA TGTGCCAGCAGCTTGGAGACGACTGAAGCTTTCTTT.

In its sample, this clonotype was seen a few times. This chain joins TRBV28 and TRBJ1-3; D is ambiguous. This CDR3 spans 14 amino acids. Per the germline V gene, CDR1 is MDHEN and CDR2 is SYDVKM. V gave up 4 bases and J gave up 4 bases, with 11 bases separating them. The CDR3 region has the DNA TGTGCCAGCAGTTCCCATGAGGGCGGAAACACCATATATTTT. Translation gives CASSSHEGGNTIYF.

This clonotype was detected ten times or more. The chain recombines TRBV9 with TRBJ1-2; 8 positions agree with TRBD1. V shed 3 bases and J 6 bases; nucleotides not matched to a gene: 4. Looked up from germline, CDR1 is SGDLS and CDR2 is YYNGEE. The CDR3 extends over 13 amino acids. The CDR3, as DNA: TGTGCCAGCAGCGCCGGACAGGGCGATGGCTACACCTTC. Translation gives CASSAGQGDGYTF.

This chain uses TRBV6-1 with TRBJ2-2; TRBD1 matches at 11 bases. Germline CDR1 reads MNHNS; CDR2 reads SASEGT. With V trimmed by 4 bases and J by 3 bases, 10 bases remained unmatched. The CDR3 consists of 18 residues. This CDR3 reads CASSVAGTGGVDTGELFF. The CDR3 DNA reads as TGTGCCAGCAGTGTAGCCGGGACAGGGGGGGTTGACACCGGGGAGCTGTTTTTT.

The V gene is TRBV10-3, the J gene TRBJ1-1; 12 bases match TRBD1. V shed 3 bases and J 2 bases; nucleotides not matched to a gene: 1. The CDR3 runs 15 residues. Germline V lookup: CDR1 ENHRY, CDR2 SYGVKD. CDR3 sequence: CAISEGTGGNTEAFF. The CDR3 region has the DNA TGTGCCATCAGTGAAGGGACAGGGGGCAACACTGAAGCTTTCTTT.

This clonotype was counted between two and nine times. A read error is possible here, since a much larger clone lies one base away. V gene TRBV12-3 or TRBV12-4 combines with J gene TRBJ1-5; 7 nucleotides align to TRBD1. There are 14 residues in the CDR3. The CDR3, as DNA: TGTGCCAGCAGTTTGACGGGACAGAATCAGCCCAAGCATTTT. It specifies CASSLTGQNQPKHF.

The chain has TRBV28 and TRBJ2-7, with TRBD2 matching 10 bases. V shed 8 bases and J 5 bases; nucleotides not matched to a gene: 9. The CDR3 has 14 amino acids. CDR1 is MDHEN and CDR2 is SYDVKM in the germline V gene. The CDR3 sequence: CASVSGRARHEQYF. The CDR3 DNA is TGTGCCAGCGTCAGCGGGAGGGCCCGCCACGAGCAGTACTTC.

This rearrangement joins TRBV27 to TRBJ2-7, with 11 bases that match TRBD2. CDR1 MNHEY and CDR2 SMNVEV come from the germline V gene (reference sequence). The CDR3 has 16 residues. Trimming at V came to 1 base and at J to 5 bases, leaving 7 bases not matched to a gene. The CDR3 here is CASSLYLAGGPHEQYF. CDR3 DNA: TGTGCCAGCAGTTTATACTTAGCGGGAGGGCCCCACGAGCAGTACTTC.

The chain joins TRBV7-6 to TRBJ1-2; D possibly corresponds to TRBD1 (6 bases). Trimming took 1 base from V and 4 from J, leaving 13 bases between them. CDR3 length: 15 amino acids. Germline lookup yields CDR1 SGHVS and CDR2 FNYEAQ. CDR3 residues: CASSLEGTGLYGYTF. The DNA for the CDR3 is TGTGCCAGCAGCTTAGAGGGAACAGGGCTCTATGGCTACACCTTC.

With respect to this clonotype: A much larger clone is a single base away; this may be a read error. The chain is built from TRBV12-3 or TRBV12-4 and TRBJ2-1, with a weak D call TRBD2 (5 bases). The V end lost 6 bases, the J end lost 13 bases, and 28 bases lay between the germline ends. The CDR3 spans 16 residues. The DNA of the CDR3 is TGTGCCAGCAGCCGCGGCCTGGGCGGACTCAAAAACATTCAGTTCTTC. The encoded protein is CASSRGLGGLKNIQFF.

This clonotype was detected ten times or more. This chain joins TRBV27 and TRBJ2-2; 9 bases are shared with TRBD1. There are 15 residues in the CDR3. V trimming: 5 bases; J trimming: 4 bases; junction bases outside the gene matches: 5. CDR1 is MNHEY, CDR2 SMNVEV, per germline (reference sequence). The CDR3 reads CASSPGQGLTGELFF. CDR3 nucleotides: TGTGCCAGCAGTCCGGGACAGGGTCTCACCGGGGAGCTGTTTTTT.

This clonotype was recorded at least ten times. The chain carries TRBV6-2 or TRBV6-3 and TRBJ2-7; D is unclear. The CDR3 consists of 15 residues. Per germline, CDR1 MNHEY and CDR2 SVGEGT. V lost 7 bases and J 0 bases, leaving 16 bases between the germline ends. The CDR3 coding sequence is TGTGCCAGCACCGAAGCCGGCCCCAGCTCCTACGAGCAGTACTTC. This sequence encodes CASTEAGPSSYEQYF.

V and J are TRBV7-9 and TRBJ2-1, with 9 bases aligning to TRBD1. Germline-derived CDR1 and CDR2 are SEHNR and FQNEAQ (reference sequence). The CDR3 is made up of 16 amino acids. The J segment lost 6 bases and the V segment lost 4 bases, leaving 10 bases of the junction unmatched. The CDR3, as DNA: TGTGCCAGCAGCTCCGAACAGGGGGCGAGTTTCAATGAGCAGTTCTTC. Its translation: CASSSEQGASFNEQFF.